The 2 T cell receptor beta chains presented below share a single source sample, sequenced in a study of cytomegalovirus exposure and HLA in healthy donors. The PCR used 60 Vbeta and 13 Jbeta primers. Some clones are missing from TCRdb's copy, which holds only in-frame ones; the method was immunoSEQ multiplex PCR. The table records approximately 100,000 clones, roughly 70% of them present only once. The sequenced sample consisted of PBMCs. The receptors here all came from a man between 40 and 49 years old in good health and CMV-seropositive.

The chain has TRBV9 and TRBJ1-5; 9 bases agree with TRBD1. This CDR3 region has 15 residues. The V gene end was trimmed by 3 bases and the J gene end by 3 bases; junction bases not matched to a gene: 4. Germline-derived CDR1 and CDR2 are SGDLS and YYNGEE. Here the CDR3 reads CASSAGQGVNQPQHF. For the CDR3, the DNA is TGTGCCAGCAGCGCGGGACAGGGAGTCAATCAGCCCCAGCATTTT.

V usage is TRBV9 and J usage is TRBJ2-7; possible D gene TRBD1, 6 bases. V lost 3 bases and J 5 bases, leaving 21 bases between the germline ends. Germline V gene sequence: CDR1 SGDLS, CDR2 YYNGEE. This CDR3 has 16 residues. The CDR3 sequence: CASSADTGSVYNEQYF. CDR3 DNA sequence: TGTGCCAGCAGCGCAGATACAGGGTCCGTTTATAACGAGCAGTACTTC.